Listed below are T cell receptor beta chains from one sample, sequenced in a study of T cells in Graves' hyperthyroidism and ophthalmopathy. TCRdb redid the calling of the multiplex PCR reads with MiXCR, one entry per CDR3 protein. The sample records hundreds of thousands of distinct CDR3 sequences, about 12% being singletons. Sequenced: blood. These receptors originate from a woman aged 18-35 years with Graves' hyperthyroidism. CDR3s include the opening cysteine and the closing phenylalanine or tryptophan. The D gene is left open where the match is weak. A clone size is listed for some rows: how often the clone was seen (once, few, many), or a class if it is expanded.

d_call: NA
v_call: TRBV6-5
clone_size: many
j_call: TRBJ2-2
cdr3_nt: TGTGCCAGCAGTTACCACTCAGGGACCGGGGAGCTGTTTTTT
cdr3_aa: CASSYHSGTGELFF

d_call: TRBD2
v_call: TRBV2
clone_size: NA
j_call: TRBJ2-7
cdr3_nt: TGTGCCAGCAGTGAAGGGGCTAGCGGGGCGCTCTACGGGCAGTACTTC
cdr3_aa: CASSEGASGALYGQYF

d_call: NA
v_call: TRBV5-8
clone_size: NA
j_call: TRBJ1-6
cdr3_nt: TGTGCCAGCAGCCACAGCTATAATTCACCCCTCCACTTT
cdr3_aa: CASSHSYNSPLHF

d_call: TRBD1
v_call: TRBV9
clone_size: NA
j_call: TRBJ2-3
cdr3_nt: TGTGCCAGCAGTTCTATAACAGGGGCCCCGGGAAATACGCAGTATTTT
cdr3_aa: CASSSITGAPGNTQYF

d_call: NA
v_call: TRBV20-1
clone_size: many
j_call: TRBJ2-3
cdr3_nt: TGCAGTGCCATCATACGGAGAGGTGCAGATACGCAGTATTTT
cdr3_aa: CSAIIRRGADTQYF

d_call: TRBD2
v_call: TRBV4-3
clone_size: NA
j_call: TRBJ2-1
cdr3_nt: TGCGCCAGCAGCCAAGATGTAACCACTAGCGGAAACAATGAGCAGTTCTTC
cdr3_aa: CASSQDVTTSGNNEQFF

d_call: NA
v_call: TRBV28
clone_size: many
j_call: TRBJ1-4
cdr3_nt: TGTGCCAGCAGTTTCGGAGGAGGTACTAATGAAAAACTGTTTTTT
cdr3_aa: CASSFGGGTNEKLFF

d_call: NA
v_call: TRBV5-1
clone_size: many
j_call: TRBJ1-1
cdr3_nt: TGCGCCAGCAGCTTGGATGGGGGGTCGAACACTGAAGCTTTCTTT
cdr3_aa: CASSLDGGSNTEAFF

d_call: NA
v_call: TRBV6-2/TRBV6-3
clone_size: NA
j_call: TRBJ1-5
cdr3_nt: TGTGCCAGCAGTTCTGTGGGGGGGGGCAATCAGCCCCAGCATTTT
cdr3_aa: CASSSVGGGNQPQHF

d_call: NA
v_call: TRBV20-1
clone_size: NA
j_call: TRBJ2-4
cdr3_nt: TGCAGTGCTAGGGTCCAGGATAGCATTCAGTACTTC
cdr3_aa: CSARVQDSIQYF

d_call: NA
v_call: TRBV9
clone_size: few
j_call: TRBJ1-4
cdr3_nt: TGTGCCAGCAGCCCCCCGGGGGGCGCCATCCCGGATGAAAAACTGTTTTTT
cdr3_aa: CASSPPGGAIPDEKLFF

d_call: NA
v_call: TRBV6-1
clone_size: few
j_call: TRBJ1-2
cdr3_nt: TGTGCCAGCAGTATAAGCGGACGGATCTATGGCTACACCTTC
cdr3_aa: CASSISGRIYGYTF

d_call: NA
v_call: TRBV10-3
clone_size: many
j_call: TRBJ1-5
cdr3_nt: TGTGCCATCAGTGAGTCTCCAATTGAGGCTCAGCCCCAGCATTTT
cdr3_aa: CAISESPIEAQPQHF

d_call: NA
v_call: TRBV30
clone_size: many
j_call: TRBJ2-1
cdr3_nt: TGTGCCTGGAGTTCAGACAATGAGCAGTTCTTC
cdr3_aa: CAWSSDNEQFF

d_call: TRBD1
v_call: TRBV6-1
clone_size: NA
j_call: TRBJ2-1
cdr3_nt: TGTGCCACCGAGACAGGGACGATGGGGACTGAGCAGTTCTTC
cdr3_aa: CATETGTMGTEQFF

d_call: NA
v_call: TRBV6-2/TRBV6-3
clone_size: many
j_call: TRBJ1-5
cdr3_nt: TGTGCCAGCACCCCCGGGTCACCGAGAGGCAATCAGCCCCAGCATTTT
cdr3_aa: CASTPGSPRGNQPQHF

d_call: NA
v_call: TRBV20-1
clone_size: many
j_call: TRBJ2-1
cdr3_nt: TGCAGTGCTCGGCCACGGATTAGGGGGAGCTCCTACAATGAGCAGTTCTTC
cdr3_aa: CSARPRIRGSSYNEQFF

d_call: NA
v_call: TRBV7-2
clone_size: many
j_call: TRBJ2-7
cdr3_nt: TGTGCCAGCAGCTTAGTTCTGGACCAGTACTACGAGCAGTACTTC
cdr3_aa: CASSLVLDQYYEQYF

d_call: NA
v_call: TRBV2
clone_size: many
j_call: TRBJ1-5
cdr3_nt: TGTGCCAGCAGTGAGGGGGTTAGTCAGCCCCAGCATTTT
cdr3_aa: CASSEGVSQPQHF

d_call: TRBD1
v_call: TRBV6-1
clone_size: many
j_call: TRBJ1-5
cdr3_nt: TGTGCCAGCAGTGCGAACAGGGACAGCGTGGGGGGTCAGCCCCAGCATTTT
cdr3_aa: CASSANRDSVGGQPQHF

d_call: TRBD1
v_call: TRBV2
clone_size: many
j_call: TRBJ1-5
cdr3_nt: TGTGCCAGCAGTCCTAGGGACAGGGCCAATCAGCCCCAGCATTTT
cdr3_aa: CASSPRDRANQPQHF

d_call: NA
v_call: TRBV20-1
clone_size: NA
j_call: TRBJ2-7
cdr3_nt: TGCAGTGCTAAATCGTTGGGTTGGGGCCATTCCTACGAGCAGTACTTC
cdr3_aa: CSAKSLGWGHSYEQYF

d_call: TRBD1
v_call: TRBV2
clone_size: many
j_call: TRBJ1-2
cdr3_nt: TGTGCCAGCAGACCGGACAGGGGCAACTATGGCTACACCTTC
cdr3_aa: CASRPDRGNYGYTF

d_call: NA
v_call: TRBV30
clone_size: many
j_call: TRBJ2-5
cdr3_nt: TGTGCCTGGAGTTCTACCGTCCCTTCTGAGACCCAGTACTTC
cdr3_aa: CAWSSTVPSETQYF

d_call: TRBD1
v_call: TRBV24-1
clone_size: many
j_call: TRBJ1-1
cdr3_nt: TGTGCCACCAGTGATTTGATGACAGGGAGGAGGTTGGACACTGAAGCTTTCTTT
cdr3_aa: CATSDLMTGRRLDTEAFF

d_call: TRBD1
v_call: TRBV6-1
clone_size: many
j_call: TRBJ1-1
cdr3_nt: TGTGCCAGCAGGCTGACAGGGGAAAACACTGAAGCTTTCTTT
cdr3_aa: CASRLTGENTEAFF

d_call: NA
v_call: TRBV10-3
clone_size: NA
j_call: TRBJ1-6
cdr3_nt: TGTGCCATCAGTAAGGACAGAGATTCACCCCTCCACTTT
cdr3_aa: CAISKDRDSPLHF

d_call: TRBD1
v_call: TRBV6-1
clone_size: many
j_call: TRBJ2-3
cdr3_nt: TGTGCCAGCAGAAAGGGTGGGACAGGGGTATCAGATACGCAGTATTTT
cdr3_aa: CASRKGGTGVSDTQYF

d_call: TRBD1
v_call: TRBV5-1
clone_size: many
j_call: TRBJ1-1
cdr3_nt: TGCGCCAGCAGCTTAGGAAGGGACAGGGGTATGAACACTGAAGCTTTCTTT
cdr3_aa: CASSLGRDRGMNTEAFF

d_call: NA
v_call: TRBV20-1
clone_size: few
j_call: TRBJ1-3
cdr3_nt: TGCAGTGCTGGAGGGGGGTCGAGGGGAGCAGGAAACACCATATATTTT
cdr3_aa: CSAGGGSRGAGNTIYF

d_call: NA
v_call: TRBV18
clone_size: few
j_call: TRBJ2-1
cdr3_nt: TGTGCCAGCTCAAAAGAAAATATAGACATTCAGCAGTTCTTC
cdr3_aa: CASSKENIDIQQFF

d_call: TRBD1
v_call: TRBV20-1
clone_size: NA
j_call: TRBJ1-1
cdr3_nt: TGCAGTGCTAGGGGGGGGACAGGCATGAACACTGAAGCTTTCTTT
cdr3_aa: CSARGGTGMNTEAFF

d_call: NA
v_call: TRBV20-1
clone_size: NA
j_call: TRBJ2-6
cdr3_nt: TGCAGTGCTGATGACGGGAGACGGGGGTTTTCTGGGGCCAACGTCCTGACTTTC
cdr3_aa: CSADDGRRGFSGANVLTF

d_call: NA
v_call: TRBV28
clone_size: many
j_call: TRBJ1-2
cdr3_nt: TGTGCCAGCAGTTATTCGTGGCTGACGCCTTGGGGCTACACCTTC
cdr3_aa: CASSYSWLTPWGYTF

d_call: NA
v_call: TRBV11-2
clone_size: many
j_call: TRBJ1-2
cdr3_nt: TGTGCCAGCAGCTTAGTCAACAGGGATCTCTATGGCTACACCTTC
cdr3_aa: CASSLVNRDLYGYTF

d_call: TRBD2
v_call: TRBV12-3/TRBV12-4
clone_size: NA
j_call: TRBJ2-3
cdr3_nt: TGTGCCAGCAGTTTATATCTTCGGGGACTAGCGGGAGCGACAGATACGCAGTATTTT
cdr3_aa: CASSLYLRGLAGATDTQYF

d_call: NA
v_call: TRBV11-2
clone_size: many
j_call: TRBJ1-5
cdr3_nt: TGTGCCAGCAGCTTAGATGGGGGGGTTGGTCAGCCCCAGCATTTT
cdr3_aa: CASSLDGGVGQPQHF

d_call: NA
v_call: TRBV28
clone_size: many
j_call: TRBJ1-2
cdr3_nt: TGTGCCAGCACCGTCGCGGACTATGGCTACACCTTC
cdr3_aa: CASTVADYGYTF

d_call: TRBD2
v_call: TRBV30
clone_size: few
j_call: TRBJ2-7
cdr3_nt: TGTGCCTGGAACCCAGCGGGAGGTCCCCACGAGCAGTACTTC
cdr3_aa: CAWNPAGGPHEQYF

d_call: NA
v_call: TRBV27
clone_size: many
j_call: TRBJ1-2
cdr3_nt: TGTGCCAGCAGTTTCGGACTGAACTATGGCTACACCTTC
cdr3_aa: CASSFGLNYGYTF

d_call: NA
v_call: TRBV4-3
clone_size: few
j_call: TRBJ2-3
cdr3_nt: TGCGCCAGCAGCCAAGAGCGCACGACGAGGGATACGCAGTATTTT
cdr3_aa: CASSQERTTRDTQYF

d_call: TRBD2
v_call: TRBV20-1
clone_size: many
j_call: TRBJ2-2
cdr3_nt: TGCAGTGCTAGCGAGCGGGGGGGCACCGGGGAGCTGTTTTTT
cdr3_aa: CSASERGGTGELFF

d_call: NA
v_call: TRBV28
clone_size: few
j_call: TRBJ2-7
cdr3_nt: TGTGCCAGCACCCGTTTCTTGCCGCCCGAGCAGTACTTC
cdr3_aa: CASTRFLPPEQYF

d_call: TRBD2
v_call: TRBV2
clone_size: NA
j_call: TRBJ2-1
cdr3_nt: TGTGCCAGCAGCCCATGGACTAGCGGGGGCGGGAGCTCCTACAATGAGCAGTTCTTC
cdr3_aa: CASSPWTSGGGSSYNEQFF

d_call: TRBD1
v_call: TRBV12-3/TRBV12-4
clone_size: many
j_call: TRBJ1-3
cdr3_nt: TGTGCCAGCATCATAGACAGGGGAGGAAACACCATATATTTT
cdr3_aa: CASIIDRGGNTIYF